This T cell receptor (beta chain) was identified in a study of Ad26.COV2.S vaccination and SARS-CoV-2 variants. Described treatment: 15 to 20 received Ad26.COV2.S at low or high dose, single or two shots; 5 received placebo; per-sample allocation not given. Samples were taken on day 63 after the first vaccine or placebo injection. Trimming pared 0 bases from V and 0 bases from J, leaving 9 bases between. CDR1 LGHNA and CDR2 YNFKEQ come from the germline V gene. The CDR3 totals 15 residues. Libraries were prepared by immunoSEQ multiplex PCR; TCRdb keeps only in-frame clonotypes and omits some of them. The repertoire includes 200,000 to 300,000 clones, approximately 87% of them detected once, and around 11% sits in the top ten.

Sequences were derived from peripheral blood, sampled in a trial of Ad26.COV2.S vaccine versus placebo. The receptor was isolated from a person aged 18-65 years who received the Ad26.COV2.S COVID-19 vaccine or a placebo. The chain uses TRBV4-2 and TRBJ2-7, with no clear D. Here the CDR3 reads CASSQDPERSYEQYF. DNA for the CDR3: TGTGCCAGCAGCCAAGACCCGGAGCGCTCCTACGAGCAGTACTTC.